Listed below are T cell receptor beta chains from one sample, sequenced in a study of blood T cell repertoires in COVID-19. Only in-frame clones appear in the TCRdb table, and some are missing; sequencing was by immunoSEQ multiplex PCR. The table has around 200,000 clones, approximately 84% seen once. The sample consisted of peripheral blood. These receptors all stem from a man aged 45 to 65 with active or convalescent COVID-19. Each CDR3 is given with its conserved first and last residue. The order of the fields is V gene, clone size, D gene, J gene, CDR3 DNA, CDR3 protein. The D gene is left open where the match is weak. A row's size may be missing; if present it is once, few, many or a size class.

V gene: TRBV2
clone size: .
D gene: TRBD1
J gene: TRBJ1-2
CDR3 DNA: TGTGCCAGCAACGACAGGGGGGACTATGGCTACACCTTC
CDR3 protein: CASNDRGDYGYTF

V gene: TRBV5-1
clone size: .
D gene: .
J gene: TRBJ2-1
CDR3 DNA: TGCGCCAGCAGCTTGCAGGACTCCTACAATGAGCAGTTCTTC
CDR3 protein: CASSLQDSYNEQFF

V gene: TRBV6-5
clone size: .
D gene: TRBD2
J gene: TRBJ2-7
CDR3 DNA: TGTGCCAGCAGTTACCCGGGACTAGCGGCCCACGAGCAGTACTTC
CDR3 protein: CASSYPGLAAHEQYF

V gene: TRBV10-3
clone size: once
D gene: TRBD1
J gene: TRBJ2-3
CDR3 DNA: TGTGCCATCAGTGGAGACAGGGATGGGACAGATACGCAGTATTTT
CDR3 protein: CAISGDRDGTDTQYF

V gene: TRBV24-1
clone size: .
D gene: TRBD1
J gene: TRBJ2-2
CDR3 DNA: TGTGCCACCAGTGAACCCGCCGGGACAGGGGCCGGGGAGCTGTTTTTT
CDR3 protein: CATSEPAGTGAGELFF

V gene: TRBV5-8
clone size: .
D gene: .
J gene: TRBJ1-6
CDR3 DNA: TGTGCCAGCAGCCGAAGGGGCAGGACCTATAATTCACCCCTCCACTTT
CDR3 protein: CASSRRGRTYNSPLHF

V gene: TRBV7-5
clone size: .
D gene: .
J gene: TRBJ2-7
CDR3 DNA: TGTGTCCAAAAGCCATGGGGGACCTGGGACAAAGCCTACGAGCAGTACTTC
CDR3 protein: CVQKPWGTWDKAYEQYF

V gene: TRBV7-9
clone size: .
D gene: .
J gene: TRBJ2-3
CDR3 DNA: TGTGCCAGCAGCTATCAGGGCTTCACAGATACGCAGTATTTT
CDR3 protein: CASSYQGFTDTQYF

V gene: TRBV9
clone size: .
D gene: TRBD1
J gene: TRBJ2-1
CDR3 DNA: TGTGCCAGCAGCGTAGATCCACCGGGACAGGGGGTGGATGAGCAGTTCTTC
CDR3 protein: CASSVDPPGQGVDEQFF

V gene: TRBV12-5
clone size: .
D gene: .
J gene: TRBJ2-3
CDR3 DNA: TGTGCTAGTGGTCCGGGGGGCTGGGGCACAGATACGCAGTATTTT
CDR3 protein: CASGPGGWGTDTQYF

V gene: TRBV4-3
clone size: .
D gene: .
J gene: TRBJ2-1
CDR3 DNA: TGCGCCAGCAGCCAAGATCTGGGCGATAGCTCCTACAATGAGCAGTTCTTC
CDR3 protein: CASSQDLGDSSYNEQFF

V gene: TRBV2
clone size: .
D gene: TRBD2
J gene: TRBJ2-3
CDR3 DNA: TGTGCCAGCAGTGGGAGGGCTAGCGGGGGGGCTTTCACAGATACGCAGTATTTT
CDR3 protein: CASSGRASGGAFTDTQYF

V gene: TRBV7-2
clone size: .
D gene: TRBD2
J gene: TRBJ2-1
CDR3 DNA: TGTGCCAGCAGCCAGATAGCGGCTAGCGGGGCCAATGAGCAGTTCTTC
CDR3 protein: CASSQIAASGANEQFF

V gene: TRBV4-2
clone size: .
D gene: TRBD2
J gene: TRBJ2-3
CDR3 DNA: TGTGCCAGCAGCCAAAGACTAGCGGGGGGGCAGGCAGATACGCAGTATTTT
CDR3 protein: CASSQRLAGGQADTQYF

V gene: TRBV5-5
clone size: .
D gene: .
J gene: TRBJ1-1
CDR3 DNA: TGTGCCAGCAGCTTATTAGGGGAAACCAACACTGAAGCTTTCTTT
CDR3 protein: CASSLLGETNTEAFF

V gene: TRBV5-6
clone size: .
D gene: .
J gene: TRBJ2-1
CDR3 DNA: TGTGCCAGCAGCCCCGCACCGAGCTCCTACAATGAGCAGTTCTTC
CDR3 protein: CASSPAPSSYNEQFF

V gene: TRBV4-2
clone size: .
D gene: TRBD2
J gene: TRBJ2-3
CDR3 DNA: TGTGCCAGCAGCCCTGGGACTAGCGGGGGGACTAGCACAGATACGCAGTATTTT
CDR3 protein: CASSPGTSGGTSTDTQYF

V gene: TRBV6-2/TRBV6-3
clone size: .
D gene: .
J gene: TRBJ1-5
CDR3 DNA: TGTGCCAGCAGTTACACAGGGTCCCATCAGCCCCAGCATTTT
CDR3 protein: CASSYTGSHQPQHF

V gene: TRBV7-2
clone size: .
D gene: .
J gene: TRBJ2-1
CDR3 DNA: TGTGCCAGCAGCTTGGAGGGCTATGAGCAGTTCTTC
CDR3 protein: CASSLEGYEQFF

V gene: TRBV18
clone size: .
D gene: .
J gene: TRBJ2-3
CDR3 DNA: TGTGCCAGCTCACCATTATCGGGTACGGGGAAGCACACAGATACGCAGTATTTT
CDR3 protein: CASSPLSGTGKHTDTQYF

V gene: TRBV29-1
clone size: few
D gene: .
J gene: TRBJ1-2
CDR3 DNA: TGCAGCGTTGATACAGGTTATAACTATGGCTACACCTTC
CDR3 protein: CSVDTGYNYGYTF

V gene: TRBV21-1
clone size: .
D gene: .
J gene: TRBJ1-1
CDR3 DNA: TGTGCCAAACCTAACCGGGACAGAACAGGTATGAACACTGAAGCTTTCTTT
CDR3 protein: CAKPNRDRTGMNTEAFF